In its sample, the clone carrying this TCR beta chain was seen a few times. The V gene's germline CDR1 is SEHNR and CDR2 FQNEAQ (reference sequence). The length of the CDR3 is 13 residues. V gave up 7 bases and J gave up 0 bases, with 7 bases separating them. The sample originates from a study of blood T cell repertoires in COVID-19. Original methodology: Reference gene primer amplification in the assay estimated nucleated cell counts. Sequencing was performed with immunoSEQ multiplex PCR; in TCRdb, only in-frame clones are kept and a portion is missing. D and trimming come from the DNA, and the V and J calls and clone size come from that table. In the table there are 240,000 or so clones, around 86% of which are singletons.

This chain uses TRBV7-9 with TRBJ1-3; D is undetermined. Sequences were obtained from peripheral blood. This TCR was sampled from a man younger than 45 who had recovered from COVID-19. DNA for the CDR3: TGTGCCAGCACCCACTTCTCTGGAAACACCATATATTTT. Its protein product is CASTHFSGNTIYF.